This T cell receptor beta chain stems from a study of cytomegalovirus exposure and HLA in healthy donors. Findings and limits, study-wide: Specificity for CMV antigens was confirmed in vitro for a few of the CMV-associated chains. There were 164 TCR beta chains listed as cytomegalovirus-associated.

The method was immunoSEQ multiplex PCR; TCRdb's version includes in-frame clones alone and lacks a portion of them. The sample carries fewer than 250,000 clones, about 86% recorded once. Trimming left V 4 bases short and J 7 bases short, with 34 bases between. Per the germline V gene, CDR1 is SGHDN and CDR2 is FVKESK. The CDR3 sequence is 20 residues long. Of note for this clone: The antigen is not known.

The source material was PBMCs. The chain recombines TRBV14 with TRBJ1-1; possibly TRBD1 for D (5 bases). This clonotype originated in a man between 18 and 29 years old in good health and CMV-seronegative. The CDR3 sequence: CASSRSSMLGGTSNPDEAFF. The CDR3 nucleotides are TGTGCCAGCAGCCGATCTTCGATGCTTGGGGGGACTTCAAATCCAGATGAAGCTTTCTTT.